These 28 T cell receptor beta chains share one sample of origin, sequenced in a study of response to subunit inactivated influenza vaccine listed by TCRdb under 2018. The library was generated by RT-PCR. The run used an Illumina HiSeq 2500. Through fastp at Q25 and MiXCR, TCRdb rebuilt clones from the public reads, retaining in-frame beta chains. Merged by CDR3 protein, the rows form single entries marked with the most common genes and DNA. The sample data list 650,000 to 800,000 distinct CDR3 sequences, and over 11% of these were observed just once. 6.5% to 8.5% of the sample goes to the ten largest clones. This specimen was PBMCs from blood, taken approximately 15 days before vaccination. The receptor set was obtained from a man in his fifties or sixties who received an inactivated influenza vaccine. Donor details come from another sample of the same person, matched by shared clones.

This clonotype was detected only a few times. The rearrangement uses TRBV15 and TRBJ2-5; perhaps TRBD2 as D (5 bases). V was cut by 3 bases and J by 4 bases, with 12 bases left in between. CDR1 is LNHNV, CDR2 YYDKDF, per germline (reference sequence). There are 14 residues in the CDR3. Written as DNA, the CDR3 is TGTGCCACCAGCAGGACCCGCGGGTTAGAGACCCAGTACTTC. The encoded protein is CATSRTRGLETQYF.

V usage is TRBV15 and J usage is TRBJ2-7; 9 nucleotides match TRBD2. CDR1 and CDR2 (germline): LNHNV, YYDKDF (reference sequence). Trimming removed 0 bases from V and 1 base from J; junction bases left unmatched: 4. The CDR3 runs 16 residues. CDR3 nucleotide sequence: TGTGCCACCAGCAGAGATTTAGCGGGAGTATCCTACGAGCAGTACTTC. Translated: CATSRDLAGVSYEQYF.

This clonotype was counted between two and nine times. The CDR3: CASSYSGGSLGEQFF. The CDR3 DNA is TGTGCCAGCAGTTACTCGGGCGGGAGTCTCGGTGAGCAGTTCTTC. The chain joins TRBV6-2 or TRBV6-3 to TRBJ2-1, with 7 bases lining up with TRBD2. The CDR3 sequence is 15 residues long. With V trimmed by 0 bases and J by 9 bases, 8 bases remained unmatched. From germline, CDR1 is MNHEY and CDR2 SVGEGT.

The V call is TRBV12-5, the J call TRBJ2-2; D unresolved. V was trimmed by 0 bases and J by 4 bases, leaving 6 bases between them. The CDR3 consists of 14 residues. Germline V gene data show CDR1 as LGHNT and CDR2 as FRNRAP. The CDR3 DNA follows: TGTGCTAGTGGTTTGGTACCTTCCACCGGGGAGCTGTTTTTT. Translated, it gives CASGLVPSTGELFF.

This clonotype was detected many times. The chain has TRBV12-3 or TRBV12-4 and TRBJ2-1; 13 bases are shared with TRBD2. This CDR3 is built from 17 residues. J gave up 9 bases and V 6 bases, and 14 bases lay outside the gene matches. CDR3 residues: CASSRRTSGSRWGEQFF. Written as DNA, the CDR3 is TGTGCCAGCAGCCGACGGACTAGCGGGAGCCGGTGGGGTGAGCAGTTCTTC.

This sequence joins TRBV30 and TRBJ2-2, with D maybe TRBD1 (6 bases). Germline V gives CDR1 GTSNPN, CDR2 SVGIG (reference sequence). The length of the CDR3 is 15 residues. With 1 base removed from V and 4 bases from J, the gap between germline ends came to 13 bases. The CDR3 here is CAWSEVQGFTGELFF. In DNA form, the CDR3 reads TGTGCCTGGAGTGAGGTCCAGGGGTTCACCGGGGAGCTGTTTTTT.

At least ten counts were recorded for this clonotype. The rearrangement links TRBV11-2 to TRBJ2-3; D may be TRBD1 (6 bases). Germline CDR1 reads SGHAT; CDR2 reads FQNNGV. The V end was cut by 4 bases, the J end by 0 bases, with 8 bases between. The CDR3 covers 14 residues. This CDR3 reads CASSWTASTDTQYF. CDR3 coding DNA: TGTGCCAGCAGCTGGACAGCTAGCACAGATACGCAGTATTTT.

In its sample, this clonotype was seen a few times. Here the CDR3 DNA reads TGTGCCATCAGAACTAGCGGGATCGGCACAGATACGCAGTATTTT. Residues: CAIRTSGIGTDTQYF. The chain is built from TRBV10-3 and TRBJ2-3, with TRBD2 identical over 10 bases. The CDR3 is 15 amino acids. Looked up from germline, CDR1 is ENHRY and CDR2 is SYGVKD. Trimming took 6 bases from V and 1 from J; bases not matched to a gene: 4.

This clonotype was counted many times. The genes are TRBV5-1 and TRBJ2-2; 7 nucleotides agree with TRBD1. V shed 3 bases, J shed 5 bases, and the junction held 4 bases outside the gene matches. The germline V gene encodes CDR1 SGHRS and CDR2 YFSETQ. The CDR3 has 14 residues. This CDR3 reads CASSSGQRTGELFF. CDR3 nucleotides: TGCGCCAGCAGCTCGGGACAGCGTACCGGGGAGCTGTTTTTT.

This clonotype was found many times. J is TRBJ2-1 and V is TRBV5-1; no reliable D call. Germline V gene data show CDR1 as SGHRS and CDR2 as YFSETQ. Trimming removed 1 base from V and 4 bases from J, with 3 bases in between. CDR3 length equals 12 residues. As DNA, the CDR3 is TGCGCCAGCAGCTTGAGGTACAATGAGCAGTTCTTC. Amino acids: CASSLRYNEQFF.

Ten or more counts support this clonotype. The chain has TRBV7-9 and TRBJ2-5; the match to TRBD2 covers 7 bases. CDR3 length: 13 residues. CDR1 SEHNR and CDR2 FQNEAQ come from the germline V gene (reference sequence). V gave up 7 bases and J gave up 8 bases; unmatched junction bases: 10. CDR3 loop: CASINNSGSTQYF. The CDR3 DNA reads TGTGCCAGCATCAACAATAGCGGGTCTACCCAGTACTTC.

In its sample, this clonotype was seen a few times. The V gene is TRBV6-1, the J gene TRBJ2-3; D gene unclear. The CDR3 loop spans 15 amino acids. Trimming left V 7 bases short and J 1 base short, with 15 bases between. Germline values: CDR1 MNHNS, CDR2 SASEGT. The CDR3 loop is CASTLRAGGTDTQYF. CDR3 bases: TGTGCCAGCACCTTACGGGCCGGAGGCACAGATACGCAGTATTTT.

This clonotype was recorded at least ten times. The chain joins TRBV12-3 or TRBV12-4 to TRBJ2-7, with D tentatively TRBD1 (6 bases). V was pared by 3 bases and J by 3 bases, with 9 bases between. CDR3 length: 13 residues. CDR3 loop: CASSFQGNYEQYF. CDR3 DNA sequence: TGTGCCAGCAGTTTCCAGGGGAACTACGAGCAGTACTTC.

This chain links TRBV12-3 or TRBV12-4 with TRBJ1-5, with 7 bases identical to TRBD1. The CDR3 has 15 amino acids. V trimming: 3 bases; J trimming: 1 base; junction bases outside the gene matches: 3. CDR3 DNA sequence: TGTGCCAGCAGTTTGACAGGGCCAAGCAATCAGCCCCAGCATTTT. This encodes CASSLTGPSNQPQHF.

This clonotype was seen at least ten times. The gene calls are TRBV3-1 and TRBJ2-2; 7 nucleotides agree with TRBD1. CDR1 and CDR2 from the germline V gene are LGHDT and YNNKEL (reference sequence). Trimming at V came to 1 base and at J to 0 bases, leaving 2 bases not matched to a gene. The CDR3 sequence is 16 residues long. This CDR3 reads CASSQGTGANTGELFF. The CDR3 nucleotides are TGTGCCAGCAGCCAAGGAACAGGGGCGAACACCGGGGAGCTGTTTTTT.

The chain joins TRBV6-6 to TRBJ2-1; D is uncertain. Deletions cut 6 bases from V and 9 bases from J, with 12 bases between. The CDR3 sequence is 12 residues long. The germline V gene has CDR1 MNHNY and CDR2 SVGAGI (reference sequence). CDR3 nucleotides: TGTGCCAGCAGGACTGCTGGGGTTGAGCAGTTCTTC. It specifies CASRTAGVEQFF.

The chain uses TRBV6-1 and TRBJ2-6; 10 bases are shared with TRBD1. Germline CDR1 is MNHNS and CDR2 is SASEGT. V lost 7 bases to trimming and J lost 0 bases; unmatched junction nucleotides: 6. The CDR3 is made up of 17 amino acids. The CDR3 DNA reads as TGTGCCAGCACCCTAGGGACAGGGGCCTCTGGGGCCAACGTCCTGACTTTC. As protein: CASTLGTGASGANVLTF.

This clonotype showed up many times. This sequence joins TRBV12-3 or TRBV12-4 and TRBJ1-5; the match to TRBD1 covers 7 bases. CDR3 length equals 14 residues. V gave up 1 base and J gave up 11 bases; unmatched junction bases: 8. The CDR3 nucleotides read TGTGCCAGCAGTTTAGGGACGTCCCAGGGGGCCCAGCATTTT. It specifies CASSLGTSQGAQHF.

The chain combines TRBV19 with TRBJ2-2, with TRBD2 as a possible D gene (5 bases). Germline V gene lookup returns CDR1 LNHDA and CDR2 SQIVND (reference sequence). The germline V and J ends were trimmed by 5 bases and 3 bases, with 13 bases remaining between them. CDR3 length: 15 amino acids. The CDR3 sequence: CASSANGVDTGELFF. The CDR3 DNA reads as TGTGCCAGTAGTGCGAACGGGGTAGACACCGGGGAGCTGTTTTTT.

This clonotype was recorded at least ten times. J is TRBJ2-5 and V is TRBV5-1; D is uncertain. The CDR3 is 16 residues long. CDR1 is SGHRS and CDR2 is YFSETQ in the germline V gene. Trimming stripped 4 bases from V and 2 bases from J, with 18 bases between. The CDR3 sequence: CASSLSRTGLQETQYF. The CDR3 bases are TGCGCCAGCAGCCTCTCACGGACGGGCCTTCAAGAGACCCAGTACTTC.

This clonotype was recorded at least ten times. V is TRBV5-1 and J is TRBJ2-7; perhaps TRBD1 as D (6 bases). Between the trimmed V and J ends, which lost 0 bases and 4 bases, there was a span of 11 bases. The CDR3 contains 14 residues. The germline gives CDR1 SGHRS, CDR2 YFSETQ. In DNA form, the CDR3 reads TGCGCCAGCAGCTTGGCACAGGGTCGGTACGAGCAGTACTTC. Protein: CASSLAQGRYEQYF.

This clonotype appeared a few times. J is TRBJ2-7 and V is TRBV21-1; the D call of TRBD2 is as the table states it, not checked on the DNA. TRBV21-1 is a pseudogene segment. The CDR3 totals 16 residues. This CDR3 is CASSKTGGRSSYEQYF. The DNA for the CDR3 is TGTGCCAGCAGCAAAACGGGCGGCAGGTCCTCCTACGAGCAGTACTTC.

This clonotype was seen a handful of times. This chain links TRBV6-5 with TRBJ1-5; tentative D call: TRBD1 (5 bases). Germline V gene sequence: CDR1 MNHEY, CDR2 SVGAGI. The CDR3 is made up of 15 amino acids. Trimming removed 0 bases from V and 3 bases from J, with 9 bases in between. CDR3 bases: TGTGCCAGCAGTTACTCGAGGGGACCCAATCAGCCCCAGCATTTT. It codes for CASSYSRGPNQPQHF.

The chain combines TRBV28 with TRBJ2-7; D is perhaps TRBD2 (7 bases). Germline-derived CDR1 and CDR2 are MDHEN and SYDVKM. CDR3 length equals 16 residues. The V gene lost 5 bases and the J gene lost 4 bases, with 21 bases spanning the gap. CDR3 in amino acids: CASSLPLGGGRYEQYF. DNA for the CDR3: TGTGCCAGCAGTCTCCCCTTGGGGGGGGGCCGGTACGAGCAGTACTTC.

J is TRBJ1-4 and V is TRBV29-1; D remains unclear. The CDR3 has 11 residues. Germline loops: CDR1 SQVTM, CDR2 ANQGSEA. V lost 3 bases to trimming and J lost 8 bases, with 7 bases between them. The DNA for the CDR3 is TGCAGCGTTGAGGCGCTAGAAAAACTGTTTTTT. Translation: CSVEALEKLFF.

This clonotype has just a few counts. The chain carries TRBV28 and TRBJ2-1; 10 bases match TRBD2. The CDR3 has 13 amino acids. Germline V gives CDR1 MDHEN, CDR2 SYDVKM. V shed 11 bases, J shed 10 bases, and the junction held 11 bases outside the gene matches. In DNA form, the CDR3 reads TGTGCCTCCCAGGCTAGCGGGGGAAACGAGCAGTTCTTC. It specifies CASQASGGNEQFF.

This clonotype was seen a few times. This chain links TRBV5-1 with TRBJ2-3, with a tentative D call TRBD2 (6 bases). Germline assignment: CDR1 SGHRS and CDR2 YFSETQ. V shed 0 bases and J shed 4 bases, with 9 bases lying between them. This CDR3 is 14 amino acids long. This chain's CDR3 is CASSLVAAPDTQYF. The CDR3 DNA sequence: TGCGCCAGCAGCTTGGTAGCGGCGCCAGATACGCAGTATTTT.

On this clonotype itself: A much larger clone lies a single base off, so this may be a read error. CDR3 amino acids: CSASTCGYTF. DNA for the CDR3: TGCAGTGCTAGTACTTGCGGCTACACCTTC. The chain combines TRBV20-1 with TRBJ1-2; D unclear. Germline V lookup: CDR1 DFQATT, CDR2 SNEGSKA (reference sequence). The V gene lost 3 bases and the J gene lost 8 bases, with 7 bases spanning the gap. There are 10 residues in the CDR3.